This T cell receptor beta chain was recorded in a study of shared clonotypes between healthy human individuals. Study-level background: Per donor, three plates held CD4 naive cells, three held CD4 memory, two held CD8 naive and one held CD8 memory. Study results and limitations: Memory subsets generally showed lower estimated richness than naive subsets. Deeper or shallower sequencing was expected to change how clonotypes are shared among donors. The study drew on few donors, limiting represented genetic and exposure-history diversity.

Some clones are missing from TCRdb's copy, which holds only in-frame ones; the method was immunoSEQ multiplex PCR. The repertoire holds approximately 1.9 million clones, 80% to 95% seen once, with more than 1.5% in the top ten. A note on this clone: Its antigen is unknown. At the DNA level, this CDR3 is encoded by other sequences in the same sample as well.

Germline lookup yields CDR1 SGDLS and CDR2 YYNGEE. CDR3 length: 12 residues. Trimming shortened V by 4 bases and J by 1 base, and 6 bases separated the two germline ends. Naive CD8 cells, CD45RO-negative and positively selected for CCR7, excluded terminally differentiated effector memory CD45RA+ cells. The source of this sequence is a man between 18 and 29 years old in good health. Some clones in this sample may be carry-over from other donors' samples. The specimen was naive CD8+ T cells from PBMCs. V and J are TRBV9 and TRBJ2-7; no reliable D call. The CDR3 loop reads CASSPRSYEQYF. The DNA of the CDR3 is TGTGCCAGCAGCCCCCGGTCCTACGAGCAGTACTTC.